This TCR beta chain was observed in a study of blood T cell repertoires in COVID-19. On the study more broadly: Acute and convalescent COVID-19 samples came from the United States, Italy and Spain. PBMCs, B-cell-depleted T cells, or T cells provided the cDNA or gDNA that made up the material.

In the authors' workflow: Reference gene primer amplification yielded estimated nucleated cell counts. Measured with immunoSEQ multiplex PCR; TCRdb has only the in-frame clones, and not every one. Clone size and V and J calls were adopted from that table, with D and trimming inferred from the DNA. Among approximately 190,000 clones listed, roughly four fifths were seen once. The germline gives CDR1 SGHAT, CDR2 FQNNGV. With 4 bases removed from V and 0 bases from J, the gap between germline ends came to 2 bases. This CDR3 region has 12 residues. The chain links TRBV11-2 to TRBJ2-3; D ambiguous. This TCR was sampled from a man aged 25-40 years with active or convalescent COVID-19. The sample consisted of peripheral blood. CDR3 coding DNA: TGTGCCAGCAGCTCAAGCACAGATACGCAGTATTTT. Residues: CASSSSTDTQYF.